Below, one TCR beta chain is given with its context. The CDR3 runs 9 residues. The source of the sample is a study of blood T cell repertoires in COVID-19. Study context: Collection of acute and convalescent COVID-19 samples took place in the United States, Italy and Spain.

Clones were read by immunoSEQ multiplex PCR, and TCRdb kept only the in-frame ones, dropping some. The sample lists some 67,000 clones; 90% were seen once. This chain links TRBV21-1 with TRBJ2-5; TRBD2, the table's D call, was not compared with the DNA. TRBV21-1 is shown as a pseudogene. The sequence came from a woman aged 18 to 35 with acute or convalescent COVID-19. The sequenced sample consisted of peripheral blood. CDR3 coding DNA: TGTGCCATGCGAGAGACCCAGTACTTC. It codes for CAMRETQYF.